This T cell receptor (beta chain) was recovered during a study of blood T cell repertoires in COVID-19. V shed 4 bases and J 7 bases; nucleotides not matched to a gene: 6. This CDR3 has 13 residues. Per germline, CDR1 MNHEY and CDR2 SVGAGI. Authors' analysis steps: Amplification with reference gene primers provided the estimates of nucleated cell counts. Sequencing used immunoSEQ multiplex PCR; TCRdb keeps in-frame clones, though not all of them. V and J calls and clone size are copied from that table; D and trimming were computed from the DNA. The table records approximately 380,000 clones, around 90% of them present only once.

Sample: PBMCs or T cells enriched from blood (not recorded which). The chain couples TRBV6-5 to TRBJ1-1, with 7 bases lining up with TRBD1. This TCR derives from a woman under 30 who had recovered from COVID-19. The CDR3 bases are TGTGCCAGCAGTTCCCGCGGACAGGATGAAGCTTTCTTT. Residues: CASSSRGQDEAFF.